Shown below are 10 T cell receptor beta chains from a single sample sequenced in a study of blood T cells in healthy people across ages. The authors ran a second PCR of roughly 6 to 12 cycles using a sample-barcoded 5' primer and a J-beta primer mix. TCRdb itself ran the 5' RACE reads through MiXCR, one entry per CDR3 protein. The data contain roughly 1.6 million distinct CDR3 sequences, approximately 32% of them singletons. Source material: blood. Every receptor here comes from a woman younger than 45 in good health.

This clonotype was recorded a few times. The genes are TRBV3-1 and TRBJ1-5; D ambiguous. CDR1 and CDR2 (germline): LGHDT, YNNKEL (reference sequence). The V end lost 4 bases, the J end lost 0 bases, and 16 bases lay between the germline ends. The CDR3 covers 17 residues. CDR3 nucleotide sequence: TGTGCCAGCAGCCGCCGCCGCTGGTACGGTAGCAATCAGCCCCAGCATTTT. Residues: CASSRRRWYGSNQPQHF.

The chain recombines TRBV6-6 with TRBJ1-3, with 8 bases matching TRBD1. The CDR3 contains 14 residues. V gave up 6 bases and J gave up 6 bases; unmatched junction bases: 7. Looked up from germline, CDR1 is MNHNY and CDR2 is SVGAGI (reference sequence). The CDR3 nucleotides read TGTGCCAGCAGCTCGACAGGGGATGTAAACACCATATATTTT. This gives the protein CASSSTGDVNTIYF.

CDR3 residues: CSATRGLARWETQYF. The CDR3 DNA reads TGCAGTGCTACCCGGGGACTAGCTCGTTGGGAGACCCAGTACTTC. The rearrangement links TRBV20-1 to TRBJ2-5; 9 nucleotides align to TRBD2. J was trimmed by 5 bases and V by 4 bases; bases with no gene match: 11. This CDR3 contains 15 residues. Germline loops: CDR1 DFQATT, CDR2 SNEGSKA (reference sequence).

This clonotype was seen more than once but under ten times. The chain uses TRBV20-1 and TRBJ2-6, with TRBD1 as a possible D gene (6 bases). V was trimmed by 8 bases and J by 2 bases, leaving 10 bases between them. The CDR3 has 13 amino acids. The germline gives CDR1 DFQATT, CDR2 SNEGSKA (reference sequence). Here the CDR3 reads CSTGIPGANVLTF. The DNA of the CDR3 is TGCAGTACAGGGATACCTGGGGCCAACGTCCTGACTTTC.

This clonotype came up once. The chain links TRBV27 to TRBJ1-1, with D possibly matching TRBD1 (5 bases). Trimming left V 0 bases short and J 5 bases short, with 13 bases between. The CDR3 has 15 amino acids. From germline, CDR1 is MNHEY and CDR2 SMNVEV (reference sequence). The CDR3 protein is CASSLSGGRWTEAFF. The DNA of the CDR3 is TGTGCCAGCAGTTTATCCGGGGGGAGATGGACTGAAGCTTTCTTT.

This clonotype appeared a few times. The chain couples TRBV10-3 to TRBJ1-1, with a possible D match to TRBD1 (5 bases). CDR1 and CDR2 (germline): ENHRY, SYGVKD. The V end was cut by 10 bases, the J end by 6 bases, with 12 bases between. The CDR3 consists of 11 residues. The CDR3 loop reads CATQEGSEAFF. The CDR3 DNA reads as TGTGCCACCCAAGAGGGGTCTGAAGCTTTCTTT.

A few counts support this clonotype. The V gene is TRBV20-1, the J gene TRBJ2-7; TRBD2 agrees at 7 bases. The CDR3 runs 12 residues. Trimming cost V 6 bases and J 2 bases; bases outside gene matches: 4. The V gene's germline CDR1 is DFQATT and CDR2 SNEGSKA (reference sequence). CDR3 amino acids: CSAGGTTYEQYF. The CDR3 region has the DNA TGCAGTGCCGGAGGGACTACCTACGAGCAGTACTTC.

The chain links TRBV28 to TRBJ2-7; D is ambiguous. Trimming removed 1 base at V and 2 bases at J, with 9 bases between. Germline V gene data show CDR1 as MDHEN and CDR2 as SYDVKM. The CDR3 loop spans 14 amino acids. CDR3 sequence: CASSLSGNTYEQYF. The CDR3 DNA reads as TGTGCCAGCAGTTTATCAGGAAATACCTACGAGCAGTACTTC.

This chain uses TRBV28 with TRBJ2-4; no clear D. This CDR3 spans 16 amino acids. With 3 bases removed from V and 0 bases from J, the gap between germline ends came to 12 bases. CDR1 MDHEN and CDR2 SYDVKM come from the germline V gene. In DNA form, the CDR3 reads TGTGCCAGCAGTTTCCCTGCCCTCTTAGCCAAAAACATTCAGTACTTC. The encoded protein is CASSFPALLAKNIQYF.

This clonotype was counted only a few times. The V gene is TRBV12-3 or TRBV12-4, the J gene TRBJ1-2; perhaps TRBD1 as D (6 bases). V lost 5 bases and J 6 bases, leaving 19 bases between the germline ends. This CDR3 is built from 15 residues. CDR3 loop: CASSPGTPTLNGYTF. Written as DNA, the CDR3 is TGTGCCAGCAGTCCCGGGACACCAACACTGAATGGCTACACCTTC.